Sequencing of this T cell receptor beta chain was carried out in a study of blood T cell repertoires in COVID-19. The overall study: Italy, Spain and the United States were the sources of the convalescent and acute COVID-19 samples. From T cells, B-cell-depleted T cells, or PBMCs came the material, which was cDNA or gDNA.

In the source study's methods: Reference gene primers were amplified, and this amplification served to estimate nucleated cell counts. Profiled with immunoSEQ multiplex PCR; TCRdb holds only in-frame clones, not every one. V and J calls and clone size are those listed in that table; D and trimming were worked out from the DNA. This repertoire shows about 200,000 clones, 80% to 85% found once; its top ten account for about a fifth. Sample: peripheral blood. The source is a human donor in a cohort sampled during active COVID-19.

CDR3 in amino acids: CATYDRSAGELFF. In DNA, the CDR3 is TGTGCCACCTACGACAGATCAGCCGGGGAGCTGTTTTTT. The chain uses TRBV24-1 and TRBJ2-2; perhaps TRBD1 as D (5 bases). V lost 9 bases, J lost 6 bases, and 13 bases lay in between. The CDR3 consists of 13 residues. In germline, CDR1 is KGHDR, CDR2 SFDVKD.